A single sample gave rise to the 5 T cell receptor beta chains below, sequenced in a study of OX40 agonist ivuxolimab in advanced cancers. Some clones are missing from TCRdb's copy, which holds only in-frame ones; the method was immunoSEQ multiplex PCR. The table shows approximately 80,000 clones, with over 75% occurring only once. Sequencing used CD4+ or CD8+ T cells sorted from blood, obtained in a trial of the OX40 agonist ivuxolimab. The receptors stem from an adult with an advanced solid tumor such as melanoma, head and neck, liver or kidney cancer.

V gene TRBV28 combines with J gene TRBJ1-2; TRBD1 might be the D (5 bases). Germline loops: CDR1 MDHEN, CDR2 SYDVKM. There are 16 residues in the CDR3. The V gene lost 6 bases and the J gene lost 7 bases, with 24 bases spanning the gap. The CDR3, as DNA: TGTGCCAGCAGCCTGAATGTGGGGGACGGGTCGTCTGGCTACACCTTC. Translated: CASSLNVGDGSSGYTF.

The rearrangement joins TRBV11-3 to TRBJ2-7, with 8 bases matching TRBD2. Trimming removed 5 bases from V and 3 bases from J; junction bases left unmatched: 3. This CDR3 spans 13 amino acids. Germline lookup yields CDR1 SGHNT and CDR2 YENEEA. The CDR3, as DNA: TGTGCCAGCAGCACCGGGACTAGCTACGAGCAGTACTTC. This encodes CASSTGTSYEQYF. Variable domain in full (rest from reference TRBV11-3 and TRBJ2-7): EAGVVQSPRYKIIEKKQPVAFWCNPISGHNTLYWYLQNLGQGPELLIRYENEEAVDDSQLPKDRFSAERLKGVDSTLKIQPAELGDSAVYLCASSTGTSYEQYFGPGTRLTVT.

The V gene is TRBV12-5, the J gene TRBJ2-5; 7 bases line up with TRBD2. The ends lost 2 bases at V and 8 bases at J; junction bases unmatched: 5. The CDR3 contains 13 residues. The germline V gene has CDR1 LGHNT and CDR2 FRNRAP. The CDR3, as DNA: TGTGCTAGTGGTTTGTGGCCTAGCGGAACCCAGTACTTC. This gives the protein CASGLWPSGTQYF.

The chain employs TRBV13 and TRBJ2-5, with TRBD2 matching 7 bases. V lost 5 bases and J lost 4; bases outside the gene matches: 7. CDR1 and CDR2 from the germline V gene are PRHDT and FYEKMQ (reference sequence). The CDR3 extends over 14 amino acids. CDR3: CASSPRGEGETQYF. CDR3 nucleotides: TGTGCCAGCAGCCCGCGAGGGGAGGGAGAGACCCAGTACTTC.

This clone was observed a single time. This chain connects TRBV28 to TRBJ2-2; TRBD1 might be the D (5 bases). Trimming left V 3 bases short and J 5 bases short, with 7 bases between. This CDR3 is built from 13 residues. The V gene's germline CDR1 is MDHEN and CDR2 SYDVKM. The CDR3 region has the DNA TGTGCCAGCAGTTTCAGGGTAACCGGGGAGCTGTTTTTT. It translates to CASSFRVTGELFF.